This entry describes one TCR beta chain. Its cognate antigen has yet to be identified. Base qualities are missing; no much larger clone stands one base away. This entry belongs to a study of CD8+ T cells in alopecia areata (dated by TCRdb to the late 2010s). Some background on the complete study: The treated patients took part in an open-label pilot trial in which moderate-to-severe alopecia areata was treated with oral tofacitinib at 5 to 10 mg twice daily. In treated patients, disease severity was measured using the SALT score, which gives the percentage of scalp surface area affected. Biopsies were taken from tofacitinib-treated patients at baseline and again at 4 and 24 weeks into treatment, and several of those patients also had a later scalp biopsy. TCRbeta CDR3 regions were amplified by immunoSEQ multiplex PCR using 35 Vbeta forward and 13 Jbeta reverse primers. Scalp clonality was compared among normal scalp (n=4), patchy alopecia areata scalp (n=8), and alopecia totalis/universalis scalp (n=8). RNA was extracted with the PAXgene miRNA kit for fixed scalp, the miRNeasy kit for PBMCs, and the RNeasy kit for mouse skin. Patients received tofacitinib for 6 to 18 months and were then followed off drug for 6 months to check for delayed response and recurrence. Human TCRbeta sequencing covered scalp tissue and sorted CD4+ and CD8+ peripheral blood T cells from patchy and totalis/universalis alopecia areata patients and healthy controls. High-throughput TCRbeta sequencing was used to examine T cell clonal expansion in alopecia areata in both the C3H/HeJ mouse model and human patients.

There are 14 amino acids in the CDR3, from cysteine to phenylalanine inclusive. Only the CDR3 portion is preserved as DNA: 42 bases, with reading frame beginning at the first base. Relative to germline, V is 3 bases shorter and J is 1 base shorter, with 9 bases between their ends. Libraries were prepared through the immunoSEQ multiplex PCR assay. To provide template for TCR sequencing, every sample had RNA extracted and reverse transcribed into cDNA. SuperScript III was used for first-strand cDNA synthesis, primed with a 2:1 mix of oligo-dT and random hexamers. A synthetic immune receptor repertoire was used to gauge amplification bias, and whatever bias remained was removed computationally. The published analysis was carried out like this. After raw reads were preprocessed to remove errors, the CDR3 was defined following IMGT conventions as running from the conserved cysteine to phenylalanine. Clonality was computed as 1 minus the Shannon entropy, with the entropy normalized by log2 of the number of productive unique TCRs. CD4 or CD8 identity of scalp clones was inferred by cross-referencing scalp TCRbeta sequences with sorted blood CD4 and CD8 repertoires. The source is immuneACCESS, and TCRdb retained only in-frame sequences with V and J called. Part of the clones is not carried over; for the studies checked, unresolved V genes explain less than half of this, and the remainder is unexplained. D and trimming were read from the DNA, whereas the V and J calls and clone size are those reported in that table. This sample holds 200,000 or so clones; roughly 60% were observed only once. 5.5% to 6% of the sample lies in the top ten.

The paper as a whole reports these results and caveats: Compared with normal scalp, lesional scalp had higher clonality and more expanded CD8+ clones, particularly in alopecia totalis/universalis, a pattern that suggests antigenic drive. During tofacitinib treatment, many expanded lesional clones stuck around in both scalp and blood, and this persistence may partly explain why relapse happens after treatment is stopped. Scalp clonality and the number of expanded CD8+ clones among the top 100 scalp clones were significantly decreased by tofacitinib. The treated cohort was small, with a single nonresponder, so links between baseline CD8+ expansion and response need larger studies. Compared with mice, TCR sequences shared between patients were less clear, possibly partly because of HLA diversity across the patient population. Scalp TCR repertoire analysis is complicated because resident alphabeta T cells in normal human skin are also sequenced, whereas mouse skin is dominated by gammadelta T cells.

The time point label, as the study defines it: around 22 weeks on oral tofacitinib. The treatment or condition tag for this specimen amounts to: oral pan-JAK inhibitor, 5-10 mg twice daily. Lesional scalp punch biopsies and peripheral blood were obtained from alopecia areata patients. PBMCs were isolated by density centrifugation and stained for CD3, CD4 and CD8, after which CD4+ and CD8+ T cells were sorted on a FACSAria. Sequencing used CD4+ T cells sorted from blood, obtained at week 24, from a patient treated with tofacitinib. The receptor was isolated from a human donor with alopecia areata. The chain joins TRBV23-1 to TRBJ1-1; no D gene can be assigned with confidence. TRBV23-1 is assigned to the ORF class and has an uncertain function. The sequenced DNA: TGCGCCAGCAGTCATTCGGCCCCGAACACTGAAGCTTTCTTT. Its protein reads: CASSHSAPNTEAFF.